The TCR beta chain under discussion was sequenced for a study of PD-1 blockade in classical Hodgkin lymphoma. This clone turned up a few times. Its antigen remains unknown. All patients relapsed after autologous stem cell transplantation, and brentuximab vedotin exposure varied. Isolation of CD4+ T cells from thawed PBMCs was performed by magnetic negative selection. Study-wide results and caveats: Reports described newly diagnosed patients as having lower baseline TCR diversity than healthy donors.

Clones were sequenced by immunoSEQ multiplex PCR, and TCRdb holds only the in-frame ones, with some missing. The profile shows about 24,000 clones, around 84% of them singletons. CDR1 MNHNS and CDR2 SASEGT come from the germline V gene. The CDR3 sequence is 16 residues long. V lost 0 bases to trimming and J lost 0 bases, with 8 bases between them. This clonotype was sampled from a human donor with classical Hodgkin lymphoma. Sequenced material: CD4+ T cells from blood, taken at baseline. This chain connects TRBV6-1 to TRBJ1-4; D is uncertain. Here the CDR3 reads CASSEAAGATNEKLFF. In nucleotides, the CDR3 is TGTGCCAGCAGTGAAGCCGCGGGTGCAACTAATGAAAAACTGTTTTTT.